This T cell receptor beta chain was sequenced during a study of cytomegalovirus exposure and HLA in healthy donors. Study-level points and caveats: Listed as cytomegalovirus-associated were more than 150 TCR beta chains. According to reports, the classifier identified cytomegalovirus status with high specificity and sensitivity.

Points on this clone: Antigen unknown.

Clones were sequenced by immunoSEQ multiplex PCR, and TCRdb holds only the in-frame ones, with some missing. In the table there are about 330,000 clones, roughly 88% of which are singletons. The sample was PBMCs. This clonotype was sampled from a woman aged 18-29 years in good health and CMV-seronegative.

CDR3 region: CASSIGPGNYEQYF. The CDR3 DNA sequence: TGTGCCAGTAGTATAGGGCCGGGGAACTACGAGCAGTACTTC. The chain combines TRBV19 with TRBJ2-7; D possibly corresponds to TRBD2 (5 bases). The CDR3 has 14 residues. Per germline, CDR1 LNHDA and CDR2 SQIVND (reference sequence). The V end lost 1 base, the J end lost 3 bases, and 10 bases lay between the germline ends.